The 29 T cell receptor beta chains below come from one sample, sequenced in a study of blood T cell repertoires in COVID-19. This table comes from immunoSEQ multiplex PCR, and its TCRdb copy is limited to in-frame clones, with some not included. In the table there are nearly 110,000 clones, around 80% of which are singletons. The sample was peripheral blood. Receptor source: a man in his 70s with acute or convalescent COVID-19.

V and J are TRBV10-3 and TRBJ1-2, with TRBD1 matching 8 bases. CDR1 is ENHRY, CDR2 SYGVKD, per germline. The length of the CDR3 is 13 residues. The J segment lost 6 bases and the V segment lost 9 bases, leaving 9 bases of the junction unmatched. For the CDR3, the DNA is TGTGCCATGCGGACAGGGAGAGGTGATGGCTACACCTTC. Encoded protein: CAMRTGRGDGYTF.

The chain has TRBV7-9 and TRBJ2-2, with 8 nucleotides matching TRBD1. V dropped 5 bases and J dropped 4; count of bases not matched to a gene: 6. This CDR3 is built from 15 residues. The germline gives CDR1 SEHNR, CDR2 FQNEAQ (reference sequence). CDR3 amino acids: CASSRTGTSTGELFF. DNA of the CDR3: TGTGCCAGCAGCCGGACAGGGACGAGCACCGGGGAGCTGTTTTTT. The entire variable domain, with the rest obtained from reference TRBV7-9 and TRBJ2-2, is as follows: DTGVSQNPRHKITKRGQNVTFRCDPISEHNRLYWYRQTLGQGPEFLTYFQNEAQLEKSRLLSDRFSAERPKGSFSTLEIQRTEQGDSAMYLCASSRTGTSTGELFFGEGSRLTVL.

This sequence joins TRBV19 and TRBJ1-2; D ambiguous. Trimming left V 7 bases short and J 0 bases short, with 15 bases between. This CDR3 is built from 15 residues. Germline-derived CDR1 and CDR2 are LNHDA and SQIVND (reference sequence). The CDR3 reads CASTPGGSANYGYTF. CDR3 bases: TGTGCCAGTACCCCGGGAGGCAGCGCTAACTATGGCTACACCTTC.

V is TRBV7-2 and J is TRBJ2-4, with D maybe TRBD1 (5 bases). Trimming shortened V by 1 base and J by 4 bases, and 8 bases separated the two germline ends. The CDR3 sequence is 14 residues long. Germline V lookup: CDR1 SGHTA, CDR2 FQGNSA. The CDR3: CASSLGTTKNIQYF. CDR3 coding DNA: TGTGCCAGCAGCTTAGGGACAACTAAAAACATTCAGTACTTC. The full variable domain, in which reference TRBV7-2 and TRBJ2-4 provide the parts outside the CDR3, is GAGVSQSPSNKVTEKGKDVELRCDPISGHTALYWYRQSLGQGLEFLIYFQGNSAPDKSGLPSDRFSAERTGGSVSTLTIQRTQQEDSAVYLCASSLGTTKNIQYFGAGTRLSVL.

The V call is TRBV2, the J call TRBJ2-7; D possibly corresponds to TRBD1 (6 bases). The germline V gene encodes CDR1 SNHLY and CDR2 FYNNEI. V was pared by 6 bases and J by 5 bases, with 14 bases between. The CDR3 covers 13 residues. CDR3 in amino acids: CASSFVGANEQYF. CDR3 DNA sequence: TGTGCCAGCAGCTTCGTGGGGGCGAACGAGCAGTACTTC.

The chain employs TRBV12-3 or TRBV12-4 and TRBJ1-6; the D gene is possibly TRBD1 (5 bases). Between the trimmed V and J ends, which lost 6 bases and 9 bases, there was a span of 12 bases. The CDR3 has 13 residues. CDR3 sequence: CASRSTVTSPLHF. CDR3 nucleotide sequence: TGTGCCAGCAGGTCGACAGTCACTTCACCCCTCCACTTT.

CDR3 sequence: CASSPGQGYGYTF. DNA for the CDR3: TGTGCCAGCTCACCAGGACAGGGTTATGGCTACACCTTC. V usage is TRBV18 and J usage is TRBJ1-2; TRBD1 aligns across 8 bases. Per the germline V gene, CDR1 is KGHSH and CDR2 is LQKENI. V was pared by 2 bases and J by 5 bases, with 1 base of the junction left unmatched. This CDR3 has 13 residues.

V is TRBV5-1 and J is TRBJ1-5, with D possibly TRBD1 on 5 matching bases. The ends were cut back, 5 bases at V and 2 bases at J, with 11 bases in the middle. CDR3 size: 14 residues. CDR1 SGHRS and CDR2 YFSETQ come from the germline V gene. The CDR3 loop reads CASRRGLGNQPQHF. For the CDR3, the DNA is TGCGCCAGCAGACGGGGACTTGGCAATCAGCCCCAGCATTTT.

In this sample, this clone turned up a few times. Other DNA sequences in the sample encode the same CDR3. This sequence joins TRBV5-1 and TRBJ1-2; TRBD1 agrees at 7 bases. Germline V gives CDR1 SGHRS, CDR2 YFSETQ. The CDR3 is 15 amino acids. Trimming took 4 bases from V and 4 from J; bases not matched to a gene: 10. The CDR3 DNA reads TGCGCCAGCAGCCCCGGACAGGCCAGGGGCTATGGCTACACCTTC. This translates into CASSPGQARGYGYTF.

The chain recombines TRBV5-1 with TRBJ2-2, with a weak D call TRBD2 (6 bases). Germline CDR1 SGHRS, CDR2 YFSETQ. V lost 2 bases, J lost 0 bases, and 11 bases lay in between. The CDR3 sequence is 16 residues long. The CDR3 DNA sequence: TGCGCCAGCAGCTTACTTAGCGGCGCGAACACCGGGGAGCTGTTTTTT. Protein sequence: CASSLLSGANTGELFF.

This chain connects TRBV3-1 (or the pseudogene TRBV3-2) to TRBJ2-1; 11 nucleotides match TRBD2. Germline trimming cut 4 bases from V and 7 bases from J; bases unmatched to any gene: 12. The CDR3 totals 17 residues. The germline gives CDR1 LGHDT, CDR2 YNNKEL (reference sequence). The DNA for the CDR3 is TGTGCCAGCAGCCTTAGGTTAGCGGGGGGGCCTCAAAATGAGCAGTTCTTC. This translates into CASSLRLAGGPQNEQFF.

This clone has a handful of counts. The chain has TRBV11-2 and TRBJ1-6; TRBD1 is a possible D gene (5 bases). The CDR3 has 14 amino acids. Germline V gives CDR1 SGHAT, CDR2 FQNNGV. V was cut by 5 bases and J by 8 bases, with 13 bases left in between. The CDR3 here is CASSPKVGDSPLHF. CDR3 nucleotide sequence: TGTGCCAGCAGCCCCAAGGTAGGGGATTCACCCCTCCACTTT.

The J gene is TRBJ1-2, the V gene TRBV5-6; TRBD1 might be the D (5 bases). The CDR3 consists of 15 residues. Trimming took 0 bases from V and 2 from J, leaving 11 bases between them. The V gene's germline CDR1 is SGHDT and CDR2 YYEEEE. Here the CDR3 reads CASSLEATANYGYTF. The CDR3 DNA is TGTGCCAGCAGCTTGGAGGCGACAGCGAACTATGGCTACACCTTC. Supplemented by reference TRBV5-6 and TRBJ1-2, the full variable domain reads DAGVTQSPTHLIKTRGQQVTLRCSPKSGHDTVSWYQQALGQGPQFIFQYYEEEERQRGNFPDRFSGHQFPNYSSELNVNALLLGDSALYLCASSLEATANYGYTFGSGTRLTVV.

The table lists this clone with a few counts. The J gene is TRBJ1-5, the V gene TRBV15; 7 bases are a match to TRBD1. Germline trimming cut 4 bases from V and 5 bases from J; bases unmatched to any gene: 2. The CDR3 sequence is 13 residues long. Germline V gene sequence: CDR1 LNHNV, CDR2 YYDKDF (reference sequence). The DNA of the CDR3 is TGTGCCACCAGCAAGGGGGCGCATCAGCCCCAGCATTTT. This codes for CATSKGAHQPQHF.

The chain links TRBV3-1 (or the pseudogene TRBV3-2) to TRBJ2-2; 12 nucleotides line up with TRBD2. Germline trimming cut 4 bases from V and 0 bases from J; bases unmatched to any gene: 6. The germline V gene encodes CDR1 LGHDT and CDR2 YNNKEL (reference sequence). The CDR3 length is 18 residues. The CDR3 coding sequence is TGTGCCAGCAGCCCGAAGCCTAGCGGGGGGGCGAACACCGGGGAGCTGTTTTTT. Translation: CASSPKPSGGANTGELFF.

The genes are TRBV7-2 and TRBJ1-6; D is perhaps TRBD1 (5 bases). The CDR3 consists of 15 residues. V was pared by 5 bases and J by 7 bases, with 15 bases between. Germline assignment: CDR1 SGHTA and CDR2 FQGNSA. CDR3 in amino acids: CASSEGAGLNSPLHF. The CDR3 DNA reads TGTGCCAGCAGCGAAGGCGCAGGGTTAAATTCACCCCTCCACTTT.

This clone appeared a single time. The rearrangement links TRBV13 to TRBJ2-2; the match to TRBD1 covers 7 bases. The V gene's germline CDR1 is PRHDT and CDR2 FYEKMQ (reference sequence). This CDR3 comprises 15 residues. After removal of 5 bases from V and 5 bases from J, the junction contained 8 bases not matched to a gene. This chain's CDR3 is CASSHKTGWTGELFF. DNA for the CDR3: TGTGCCAGCAGCCACAAGACAGGGTGGACCGGGGAGCTGTTTTTT.

This rearrangement joins TRBV3-1 (or the pseudogene TRBV3-2) to TRBJ1-2; 9 bases agree with TRBD1. Germline V gene sequence: CDR1 LGHDT, CDR2 YNNKEL (reference sequence). This CDR3 contains 19 residues. With 5 bases clipped from V and 4 bases from J, the junction kept 20 bases outside the gene matches. Here the CDR3 DNA reads TGTGCCAGCAGCTTCCCACCTTTTTCGGACAGGGGTTTTAGCTATGGCTACACCTTC. The encoded protein is CASSFPPFSDRGFSYGYTF.

The genes are TRBV7-2 and TRBJ2-2; 8 positions agree with TRBD1. In germline, CDR1 is SGHTA, CDR2 FQGNSA. V gave up 2 bases and J gave up 1 base; unmatched junction bases: 3. The CDR3 length is 16 residues. CDR3 amino acids: CASSLRTGLNTGELFF. For the CDR3, the DNA is TGTGCCAGCAGCTTAAGGACAGGGTTGAACACCGGGGAGCTGTTTTTT. Drawing the rest from reference TRBV7-2 and TRBJ2-2, the complete variable domain is GAGVSQSPSNKVTEKGKDVELRCDPISGHTALYWYRQSLGQGLEFLIYFQGNSAPDKSGLPSDRFSAERTGGSVSTLTIQRTQQEDSAVYLCASSLRTGLNTGELFFGEGSRLTVL.

This rearrangement joins TRBV5-1 to TRBJ1-5, with a tentative D call TRBD1 (5 bases). The V gene's germline CDR1 is SGHRS and CDR2 YFSETQ. With 0 bases removed from V and 4 bases from J, the gap between germline ends came to 8 bases. The CDR3 runs to 14 residues. The CDR3, as DNA: TGCGCCAGCAGCTTGGCGGGGACTAATCAGCCCCAGCATTTT. Translation gives CASSLAGTNQPQHF.

CDR3 loop: CASSLAGNSPLHF. For the CDR3, the DNA is TGTGCCAGCAGTCTGGCAGGGAACTCACCCCTCCACTTT. The V and J genes are TRBV12-3 or TRBV12-4 and TRBJ1-6; tentatively, D is TRBD1 (5 bases). The CDR3 is 13 amino acids. The V end lost 5 bases, the J end lost 10 bases, and 12 bases lay between the germline ends.

This chain links TRBV19 with TRBJ1-2; TRBD1 matches at 8 bases. V dropped 2 bases and J dropped 4; count of bases not matched to a gene: 9. Germline CDR1 and CDR2: LNHDA and SQIVND (reference sequence). This CDR3 region has 16 residues. CDR3 nucleotides: TGTGCCAGTAGTATATATCCCCGGACAGGGACCTATGGCTACACCTTC. Its translation: CASSIYPRTGTYGYTF.

The chain uses TRBV28 and TRBJ1-5; TRBD1 matches 9 bases. Germline V gene sequence: CDR1 MDHEN, CDR2 SYDVKM. V was clipped by 6 bases and J by 7 bases; unmatched bases: 7. The CDR3 sequence is 14 residues long. For the CDR3, the DNA is TGTGCCAGCAGCCGCGGGACAGGGAGGCAGCCCCAGCATTTT. Amino acid sequence: CASSRGTGRQPQHF.

The chain combines TRBV2 with TRBJ1-2; D is unresolved. This CDR3 contains 16 residues. Deletions cut 7 bases from V and 2 bases from J, with 20 bases between. CDR1 is SNHLY, CDR2 FYNNEI, per germline. The CDR3 DNA reads as TGTGCCAGCATCCCGACCCAGCTGGCGGGGAACTATGGCTACACCTTC. Translated: CASIPTQLAGNYGYTF. The full variable domain, with the rest looked up from reference TRBV2 and TRBJ1-2, is EPEVTQTPSHQVTQMGQEVILRCVPISNHLYFYWYRQILGQKVEFLVSFYNNEISEKSEIFDDQFSVERPDGSNFTLKIRSTKLEDSAMYFCASIPTQLAGNYGYTFGSGTRLTVV.

This chain links TRBV18 with TRBJ1-2; weak D call: TRBD1 (5 bases). V was shortened by 0 bases and J by 5 bases, with 10 bases between the two germline ends. This CDR3 comprises 14 residues. CDR1 is KGHSH, CDR2 LQKENI, per germline. The chain's CDR3 is CASSPPEGRYGYTF. The DNA of the CDR3 is TGTGCCAGCTCACCACCAGAGGGGAGGTATGGCTACACCTTC.

The chain links TRBV11-3 to TRBJ2-1; TRBD1 aligns across 7 bases. Germline lookup yields CDR1 SGHNT and CDR2 YENEEA. Trimming took 1 base from V and 0 from J; bases not matched to a gene: 6. The CDR3 loop spans 17 amino acids. The CDR3 loop reads CASSLAGTARSYNEQFF. Written as DNA, the CDR3 is TGTGCCAGCAGCTTAGCCGGGACAGCCCGCTCCTACAATGAGCAGTTCTTC.

This rearrangement joins TRBV11-2 to TRBJ2-4, with 7 bases lining up with TRBD1. Germline lookup yields CDR1 SGHAT and CDR2 FQNNGV. This CDR3 has 13 amino acids. J lost 7 bases, V lost 5 bases, and 5 bases had no gene match. This chain's CDR3 is CASSTRQGNIQYF. The CDR3 DNA sequence: TGTGCCAGCAGCACCCGACAGGGTAACATTCAGTACTTC.

This chain uses TRBV18 with TRBJ2-2, with TRBD2 matching 7 bases. The CDR3 runs 17 residues. V lost 6 bases, J lost 2 bases, and 12 bases stayed unmatched. Germline-derived CDR1 and CDR2 are KGHSH and LQKENI. The CDR3, as DNA: TGTGCCAGCTCGCTCGGTACGGGACTATTTAACACCGGGGAGCTGTTTTTT. The encoded protein is CASSLGTGLFNTGELFF.

The chain has TRBV6-5 and TRBJ2-1; TRBD1 aligns across 11 bases. After removal of 8 bases from V and 7 bases from J, the junction contained 7 bases not matched to a gene. Germline lookup yields CDR1 MNHEY and CDR2 SVGAGI. The CDR3 has 14 residues. The chain's CDR3 is CASSSGQGVNEQFF. The CDR3, as DNA: TGTGCCAGCTCCTCGGGACAGGGGGTGAATGAGCAGTTCTTC.